The source of this T cell receptor beta chain is a study of naive and memory T cell subsets. Study-level points and caveats: TCR transcript changes with activation or differentiation may affect this RNA method.

For blood and skin samples, reverse transcription used TCR alpha and beta constant primers. TCRdb independently ran MiXCR on the UMI-ligation and nested PCR reads; one entry per CDR3 protein. The table shows 15,000 to 20,000 distinct CDR3 sequences, with approximately 9.7% occurring only once. The CDR3 is made up of 17 amino acids. Germline CDR1 SGHDN, CDR2 FVKESK. V was clipped by 0 bases and J by 4 bases, with 18 bases between them. Points on this clonotype: The antigen is unknown.

Treatment denoted: skin biopsy from PPD injection site in Mantoux-positive individual. Cells were not sorted; total RNA input targeted roughly 1 to 1000 ng. The library had UMIs added by 3' ligation of an oligonucleotide to TCR cDNA. Sequencing used skin, obtained from a tuberculin skin test site. The rearrangement uses TRBV14 and TRBJ1-1; maybe TRBD1 (6 bases). The source of this sequence is an adult in good health. CDR3 sequence: CASSQDLGRGFLTEAFF. Here the CDR3 DNA reads TGTGCCAGCAGCCAAGATCTGGGCAGGGGCTTTCTCACTGAAGCTTTCTTT.